The clone carrying this T cell receptor (beta chain) was counted once. The repertoire was sequenced with immunoSEQ multiplex PCR; TCRdb's copy has only in-frame clones and lacks some. The sample carries some 150,000 clones, around 87% recorded once. This record comes from a study of blood T cell repertoires in COVID-19. Germline V gene lookup returns CDR1 MNHNS and CDR2 SASEGT. Trimming took 3 bases from V and 3 from J; bases not matched to a gene: 4. The CDR3 contains 15 residues. The chain joins TRBV6-1 to TRBJ2-1; 8 bases agree with TRBD2. The TCR sequence derives from a man aged 50-60 years with active COVID-19. Sequenced input: peripheral blood. The CDR3: CASSERGANYNEQFF. DNA of the CDR3: TGTGCCAGCAGTGAGCGGGGGGCGAACTACAATGAGCAGTTCTTC.